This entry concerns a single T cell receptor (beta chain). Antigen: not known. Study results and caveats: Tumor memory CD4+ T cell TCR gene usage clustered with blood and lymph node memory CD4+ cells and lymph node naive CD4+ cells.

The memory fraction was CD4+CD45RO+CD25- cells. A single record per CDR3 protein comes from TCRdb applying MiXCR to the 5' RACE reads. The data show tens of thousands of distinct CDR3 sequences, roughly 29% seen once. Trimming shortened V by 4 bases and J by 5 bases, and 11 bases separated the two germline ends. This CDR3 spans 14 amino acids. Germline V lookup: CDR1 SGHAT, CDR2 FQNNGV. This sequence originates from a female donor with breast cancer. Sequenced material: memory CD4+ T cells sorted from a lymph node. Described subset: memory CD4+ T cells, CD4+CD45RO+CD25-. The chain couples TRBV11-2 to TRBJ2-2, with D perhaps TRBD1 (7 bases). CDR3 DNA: TGTGCCAGCAGCTCGCAGGGGGGTACCGGGGAGCTGTTTTTT. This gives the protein CASSSQGGTGELFF.